Below are 31 T cell receptor beta chains sequenced from a single sample in a study of T cells after yellow fever vaccination. A single record per CDR3 protein comes from TCRdb applying MiXCR to the 5' RACE reads. The sample holds some 400,000 distinct CDR3 sequences, around 6.4% seen once. Sequencing used PBMCs, obtained 5 days after the yellow fever booster vaccination. These receptors were obtained from a man aged 30-40 years who received the YFV17D yellow fever vaccine.

The chain couples TRBV28 to TRBJ2-4; a weak D match, TRBD2 (6 bases). CDR1 MDHEN and CDR2 SYDVKM come from the germline V gene. V was pared by 2 bases and J by 0 bases, with 23 bases between. The CDR3 runs to 20 residues. The CDR3 nucleotides read TGTGCCAGCAGTTTAAATCATTTGCGGGAACACCCCCTAGCCAAAAACATTCAGTACTTC. It codes for CASSLNHLREHPLAKNIQYF.

This clonotype was recorded many times. The V and J genes are TRBV7-8 and TRBJ2-2, with D hard to call. Germline-derived CDR1 and CDR2 are SGHVS and FQNEAQ. The length of the CDR3 is 13 residues. V was pared by 5 bases and J by 4 bases, with 8 bases between. Here the CDR3 reads CASSTLTTGELFF. The CDR3 region has the DNA TGTGCCAGCAGCACCCTAACCACCGGGGAGCTGTTTTTT.

Many counts were recorded for this clonotype. This rearrangement joins TRBV7-2 to TRBJ2-1, with D perhaps TRBD2 (5 bases). CDR1 SGHTA and CDR2 FQGNSA come from the germline V gene. Trimming cost V 1 base and J 5 bases, with 15 bases left between them. The CDR3 covers 16 residues. CDR3 bases: TGTGCCAGCAGCTTAGGAGGGATTCAACGAAACAATGAGCAGTTCTTC. Translated, it gives CASSLGGIQRNNEQFF.

This clonotype showed up many times. CDR3 in amino acids: CASSSSGGSSYEQYF. In DNA, the CDR3 is TGTGCCAGCAGCTCTAGCGGGGGGAGCTCCTACGAGCAGTACTTC. V is TRBV7-6 and J is TRBJ2-7; TRBD2 matches 11 bases. This CDR3 has 15 residues. V was clipped by 4 bases and J by 0 bases; unmatched bases: 2. Germline CDR1 and CDR2: SGHVS and FNYEAQ. Variable domain in full (rest from reference TRBV7-6 and TRBJ2-7): GAGVSQSPRYKVTKRGQDVALRCDPISGHVSLYWYRQALGQGPEFLTYFNYEAQQDKSGLPNDRFSAERPEGSISTLTIQRTEQRDSAMYRCASSSSGGSSYEQYFGPGTRLTVT.

This clonotype has a handful of counts. The CDR3 reads CASSRDVGANNEQFF. DNA for the CDR3: TGCGCCAGCAGCCGGGACGTGGGAGCGAACAATGAGCAGTTCTTC. The chain has TRBV5-1 and TRBJ2-1, with D possibly called TRBD1 or TRBD2 (5 bases each). The CDR3 consists of 15 residues. Germline V gives CDR1 SGHRS, CDR2 YFSETQ. V was cut by 4 bases and J by 5 bases, with 16 bases left in between.

At least ten counts were recorded for this clonotype. The V call is TRBV20-1, the J call TRBJ2-1; D is tentatively TRBD1 or TRBD2 (5 bases each). This CDR3 is built from 18 residues. The V end was cut by 6 bases, the J end by 0 bases, with 24 bases between. CDR1 DFQATT and CDR2 SNEGSKA come from the germline V gene (reference sequence). The CDR3 DNA is TGCAGTGCCCGAGGGGTAGGGTCGGGAACTCACTCCTACAATGAGCAGTTCTTC. Translating gives CSARGVGSGTHSYNEQFF.

This clonotype was seen many times. V and J are TRBV5-1 and TRBJ2-7, with 7 positions matching TRBD1. Germline assignment: CDR1 SGHRS and CDR2 YFSETQ. The CDR3 runs to 13 residues. The trim removed 4 bases at V and 6 bases at J, leaving 7 bases unmatched. The CDR3 loop reads CASSPDREGEQYF. The CDR3, as DNA: TGCGCCAGCAGCCCAGACAGGGAAGGCGAGCAGTACTTC.

This clonotype occurred many times. The rearrangement links TRBV5-1 to TRBJ2-3; 8 nucleotides align to TRBD2. With V trimmed by 3 bases and J by 5 bases, 14 bases remained unmatched. The CDR3 is made up of 17 amino acids. Germline CDR1 is SGHRS and CDR2 is YFSETQ. CDR3 sequence (DNA): TGCGCCAGCAGCTCCGGTCTCACTAGCGGAGTAGGAGATACGCAGTATTTT. Translating it yields CASSSGLTSGVGDTQYF.

This clonotype was counted a few times. The rearrangement uses TRBV20-1 and TRBJ2-1; D is ambiguous. Germline CDR1 and CDR2: DFQATT and SNEGSKA (reference sequence). This CDR3 has 11 amino acids. V was trimmed by 4 bases and J by 4 bases, leaving 5 bases between them. This chain's CDR3 is CSAKPYNEQFF. The CDR3, as DNA: TGCAGTGCTAAACCATACAATGAGCAGTTCTTC.

The sample holds many counts of this clonotype. V gene TRBV20-1 combines with J gene TRBJ2-3; 8 bases are a match to TRBD1. This CDR3 contains 17 residues. The V gene's germline CDR1 is DFQATT and CDR2 SNEGSKA (reference sequence). Losses at the gene ends were 1 base for V and 1 base for J; bases not matched to a gene: 10. This chain's CDR3 is CSARVSAGQGRTDTQYF. The CDR3 DNA reads as TGCAGTGCTAGAGTTTCAGCCGGACAGGGACGCACAGATACGCAGTATTTT.

This clonotype was detected only a few times. The chain recombines TRBV5-1 with TRBJ2-7; 14 bases fit TRBD2. V dropped 6 bases and J dropped 5; count of bases not matched to a gene: 7. Germline V gene sequence: CDR1 SGHRS, CDR2 YFSETQ. The CDR3 is 15 amino acids. The CDR3, as DNA: TGCGCCAGCAAGGTCCGGGGACTAGCGGGAGACGAGCAGTACTTC. Amino acids: CASKVRGLAGDEQYF.

Ten or more counts support this clonotype. V and J are TRBV5-1 and TRBJ1-6, with a tentative D call TRBD1 (6 bases). The germline CDR1 and CDR2 sequences are SGHRS and YFSETQ. The CDR3 is made up of 14 amino acids. Between the trimmed V and J ends, which lost 0 bases and 10 bases, there was a span of 11 bases. The CDR3 here is CASSLVVGGSPLHF. As DNA, the CDR3 is TGCGCCAGCAGCTTGGTTGTAGGGGGGTCACCCCTCCACTTT.

This clonotype was counted many times. This CDR3 reads CASSLGGMAYEQYF. The CDR3 nucleotides read TGTGCCAGCAGTTTAGGGGGGATGGCCTACGAGCAGTACTTC. The rearrangement links TRBV12-3 or TRBV12-4 to TRBJ2-7; D is perhaps TRBD1 or TRBD2 (5 bases each). The V end lost 1 base, the J end lost 2 bases, and 9 bases lay between the germline ends. This CDR3 region has 14 residues.

This clonotype was counted a few times. The chain carries TRBV5-1 and TRBJ2-1; D gene ambiguous. Germline V CDR1 and CDR2: SGHRS, YFSETQ. The CDR3 is 16 residues long. The V and J ends lost 0 bases and 0 bases respectively, with 10 bases between them. The CDR3 here is CASSLVSQSSYNEQFF. The DNA of the CDR3 is TGCGCCAGCAGCTTGGTTTCACAGAGCTCCTACAATGAGCAGTTCTTC.

This clonotype was found many times. This chain links TRBV5-5 with TRBJ1-5, with TRBD1 matching over 9 bases. The V and J ends lost 4 bases and 7 bases, in that order; junction bases with no gene match: 6. The CDR3 covers 14 residues. Germline CDR1 is SGHKS and CDR2 is YYEKEE (reference sequence). CDR3 nucleotides: TGTGCCAGCAGCCGGGGACAGGGATGGCAGCCCCAGCATTTT. Its protein product is CASSRGQGWQPQHF.

This clonotype was detected only a few times. The chain recombines TRBV7-8 with TRBJ2-4; TRBD1 agrees at 9 bases. The CDR3 totals 17 residues. Trimming cost V 5 bases and J 5 bases; bases outside gene matches: 13. The germline V gene has CDR1 SGHVS and CDR2 FQNEAQ. The CDR3 loop reads CASSKTGQGSHQNIQYF. Here the CDR3 DNA reads TGTGCCAGCAGCAAAACGGGACAGGGCTCCCATCAAAACATTCAGTACTTC. Full variable domain (remainder filled in from reference TRBV7-8 and TRBJ2-4): GAGVSQSPRYKVAKRGQDVALRCDPISGHVSLFWYQQALGQGPEFLTYFQNEAQLDKSGLPSDRFFAERPEGSVSTLKIQRTQQEDSAVYLCASSKTGQGSHQNIQYFGAGTRLSVL.

This clonotype was recorded at least ten times. The V call is TRBV20-1, the J call TRBJ2-5; D is unresolved. V was clipped by 3 bases and J by 4 bases, with 9 bases between them. CDR1 and CDR2 from the germline V gene are DFQATT and SNEGSKA (reference sequence). The length of the CDR3 is 12 residues. This CDR3 reads CSARGPAETQYF. The CDR3 DNA is TGCAGTGCTAGGGGCCCGGCAGAGACCCAGTACTTC.

CDR3 nucleotides: TGTGCCAGCAGCTTAGGGGGGACACAGGCCTACGAGCAGTACTTC. Translating gives CASSLGGTQAYEQYF. The rearrangement uses TRBV7-2 and TRBJ2-7; weak D call: TRBD1 (6 bases). The CDR3 extends over 15 amino acids. V was pared by 1 base and J by 2 bases, with 12 bases between. Germline V gene sequence: CDR1 SGHTA, CDR2 FQGNSA.

This clonotype was counted at least ten times. The chain joins TRBV12-3 or TRBV12-4 to TRBJ1-1; no definite D call. Trimming removed 3 bases at V and 4 bases at J, with 12 bases between. The CDR3 spans 14 residues. The CDR3 DNA is TGTGCCAGCAGTTTGTTAGGGTGGGGCACTGAAGCTTTCTTT. Residues: CASSLLGWGTEAFF.

The CDR3 here is CASSDSLNTGELFF. The CDR3 region has the DNA TGTGCCAGCTCGGACAGTTTAAACACCGGGGAGCTGTTTTTT. The genes are TRBV18 and TRBJ2-2, with D maybe TRBD1 (6 bases). V was shortened by 6 bases and J by 2 bases, with 10 bases between the two germline ends. Germline CDR1 reads KGHSH; CDR2 reads LQKENI. This CDR3 is built from 14 residues.

This clonotype was detected ten times or more. The gene calls are TRBV4-3 and TRBJ2-3; D is tentatively TRBD1 or TRBD2 (6 bases each). V was pared by 4 bases and J by 5 bases, with 13 bases between. The CDR3 has 14 amino acids. From germline, CDR1 is LGHNA and CDR2 YSLEER. CDR3 nucleotides: TGCGCCAGCAGCCCTAGGGGGAGGCTAGATACGCAGTATTTT. Translating it yields CASSPRGRLDTQYF.

Details on this clonotype: This may come from a read error, since a much larger clone is one base off. The J gene is TRBJ2-1, the V gene TRBV12-3 or TRBV12-4; D tentatively fits TRBD1 or TRBD2 (5 bases each). The CDR3 is 15 amino acids. For the CDR3, the DNA is TGTGTCAGCAGTTTATTGTGGGAGAGGGGCGATGAGCAGTTCTTC. The encoded protein is CVSSLLWERGDEQFF.

The chain recombines TRBV12-3 or TRBV12-4 with TRBJ2-3; D may match TRBD1 or TRBD2 (5 bases each). The CDR3 is 15 amino acids. V lost 3 bases and J 3 bases, leaving 13 bases between the germline ends. CDR3 sequence: CASSLYEGWTDTQYF. In nucleotides, the CDR3 is TGTGCCAGCAGTTTGTATGAGGGGTGGACAGATACGCAGTATTTT.

There are a few counts of this clonotype. The chain combines TRBV6-5 with TRBJ2-3; D not resolved. Trimming shortened V by 2 bases and J by 3 bases, and 15 bases separated the two germline ends. Germline V lookup: CDR1 MNHEY, CDR2 SVGAGI. The CDR3 sequence is 16 residues long. This CDR3 is CASSYAPGVETDTQYF. The CDR3, as DNA: TGTGCCAGCAGTTACGCCCCCGGTGTGGAGACAGATACGCAGTATTTT.

The CDR3 region is CASRLGQGRGTQYF. Written as DNA, the CDR3 is TGTGCCAGCAGACTAGGACAGGGGAGAGGGACCCAGTACTTC. This sequence joins TRBV7-9 and TRBJ2-5; 9 nucleotides agree with TRBD1. Looked up from germline, CDR1 is SEHNR and CDR2 is FQNEAQ (reference sequence). V was clipped by 6 bases and J by 7 bases; unmatched bases: 9. The CDR3 totals 14 residues. Complete variable domain (other parts from reference TRBV7-9 and TRBJ2-5): DTGVSQNPRHKITKRGQNVTFRCDPISEHNRLYWYRQTLGQGPEFLTYFQNEAQLEKSRLLSDRFSAERPKGSFSTLEIQRTEQGDSAMYLCASRLGQGRGTQYFGPGTRLLVL.

This clonotype has just a few counts. The V call is TRBV12-3 or TRBV12-4, the J call TRBJ2-7; the D gene is possibly TRBD2 (5 bases). Trimming shortened V by 7 bases and J by 3 bases, and 10 bases separated the two germline ends. The CDR3 loop spans 12 amino acids. The DNA for the CDR3 is TGTGCCAGCATCACTAGACTCTACGAGCAGTACTTC. It translates to CASITRLYEQYF.

This clonotype came up a few times. The V gene is TRBV5-1, the J gene TRBJ1-3; D is ambiguous. V was pared by 0 bases and J by 5 bases, with 9 bases between. This CDR3 spans 14 amino acids. Germline lookup yields CDR1 SGHRS and CDR2 YFSETQ. This CDR3 is CASSLAESRNTIYF. The CDR3 DNA follows: TGCGCCAGCAGCTTGGCGGAGTCCAGAAACACCATATATTTT.

This clonotype was found many times. The chain links TRBV12-3 or TRBV12-4 to TRBJ1-5; D uncertain. The germline V and J ends were trimmed by 2 bases and 4 bases, with 6 bases remaining between them. The CDR3 length is 13 residues. The CDR3 bases are TGTGCCAGCAGTTTATATGGTAATCAGCCCCAGCATTTT. Protein sequence: CASSLYGNQPQHF.

CDR3 sequence: CASSSAGGNPNYGYTF. CDR3 DNA: TGTGCCAGCAGCTCAGCTGGGGGGAATCCTAACTATGGCTACACCTTC. This chain uses TRBV7-2 with TRBJ1-2; D might be TRBD1 (5 bases). Germline loops: CDR1 SGHTA, CDR2 FQGNSA. V lost 4 bases and J 0 bases, leaving 15 bases between the germline ends. CDR3 size: 16 residues.

The gene calls are TRBV5-1 and TRBJ2-7; 9 bases are shared with TRBD1. Germline CDR1 reads SGHRS; CDR2 reads YFSETQ. CDR3 length: 16 amino acids. V trimming: 0 bases; J trimming: 3 bases; junction bases outside the gene matches: 7. The CDR3 loop reads CASSLDPGTGIYEQYF. The CDR3 region has the DNA TGCGCCAGCAGCTTGGACCCTGGGACAGGGATCTACGAGCAGTACTTC.

In this sample, this clonotype turned up many times. The rearrangement joins TRBV12-3 or TRBV12-4 to TRBJ2-1; D is unclear. The CDR3 consists of 13 residues. The germline V and J ends were trimmed by 3 bases and 9 bases, with 12 bases remaining between them. The CDR3 DNA sequence: TGTGCCAGCAGTTTTGTGGGTTCCAGTGAGCAGTTCTTC. Translating gives CASSFVGSSEQFF.